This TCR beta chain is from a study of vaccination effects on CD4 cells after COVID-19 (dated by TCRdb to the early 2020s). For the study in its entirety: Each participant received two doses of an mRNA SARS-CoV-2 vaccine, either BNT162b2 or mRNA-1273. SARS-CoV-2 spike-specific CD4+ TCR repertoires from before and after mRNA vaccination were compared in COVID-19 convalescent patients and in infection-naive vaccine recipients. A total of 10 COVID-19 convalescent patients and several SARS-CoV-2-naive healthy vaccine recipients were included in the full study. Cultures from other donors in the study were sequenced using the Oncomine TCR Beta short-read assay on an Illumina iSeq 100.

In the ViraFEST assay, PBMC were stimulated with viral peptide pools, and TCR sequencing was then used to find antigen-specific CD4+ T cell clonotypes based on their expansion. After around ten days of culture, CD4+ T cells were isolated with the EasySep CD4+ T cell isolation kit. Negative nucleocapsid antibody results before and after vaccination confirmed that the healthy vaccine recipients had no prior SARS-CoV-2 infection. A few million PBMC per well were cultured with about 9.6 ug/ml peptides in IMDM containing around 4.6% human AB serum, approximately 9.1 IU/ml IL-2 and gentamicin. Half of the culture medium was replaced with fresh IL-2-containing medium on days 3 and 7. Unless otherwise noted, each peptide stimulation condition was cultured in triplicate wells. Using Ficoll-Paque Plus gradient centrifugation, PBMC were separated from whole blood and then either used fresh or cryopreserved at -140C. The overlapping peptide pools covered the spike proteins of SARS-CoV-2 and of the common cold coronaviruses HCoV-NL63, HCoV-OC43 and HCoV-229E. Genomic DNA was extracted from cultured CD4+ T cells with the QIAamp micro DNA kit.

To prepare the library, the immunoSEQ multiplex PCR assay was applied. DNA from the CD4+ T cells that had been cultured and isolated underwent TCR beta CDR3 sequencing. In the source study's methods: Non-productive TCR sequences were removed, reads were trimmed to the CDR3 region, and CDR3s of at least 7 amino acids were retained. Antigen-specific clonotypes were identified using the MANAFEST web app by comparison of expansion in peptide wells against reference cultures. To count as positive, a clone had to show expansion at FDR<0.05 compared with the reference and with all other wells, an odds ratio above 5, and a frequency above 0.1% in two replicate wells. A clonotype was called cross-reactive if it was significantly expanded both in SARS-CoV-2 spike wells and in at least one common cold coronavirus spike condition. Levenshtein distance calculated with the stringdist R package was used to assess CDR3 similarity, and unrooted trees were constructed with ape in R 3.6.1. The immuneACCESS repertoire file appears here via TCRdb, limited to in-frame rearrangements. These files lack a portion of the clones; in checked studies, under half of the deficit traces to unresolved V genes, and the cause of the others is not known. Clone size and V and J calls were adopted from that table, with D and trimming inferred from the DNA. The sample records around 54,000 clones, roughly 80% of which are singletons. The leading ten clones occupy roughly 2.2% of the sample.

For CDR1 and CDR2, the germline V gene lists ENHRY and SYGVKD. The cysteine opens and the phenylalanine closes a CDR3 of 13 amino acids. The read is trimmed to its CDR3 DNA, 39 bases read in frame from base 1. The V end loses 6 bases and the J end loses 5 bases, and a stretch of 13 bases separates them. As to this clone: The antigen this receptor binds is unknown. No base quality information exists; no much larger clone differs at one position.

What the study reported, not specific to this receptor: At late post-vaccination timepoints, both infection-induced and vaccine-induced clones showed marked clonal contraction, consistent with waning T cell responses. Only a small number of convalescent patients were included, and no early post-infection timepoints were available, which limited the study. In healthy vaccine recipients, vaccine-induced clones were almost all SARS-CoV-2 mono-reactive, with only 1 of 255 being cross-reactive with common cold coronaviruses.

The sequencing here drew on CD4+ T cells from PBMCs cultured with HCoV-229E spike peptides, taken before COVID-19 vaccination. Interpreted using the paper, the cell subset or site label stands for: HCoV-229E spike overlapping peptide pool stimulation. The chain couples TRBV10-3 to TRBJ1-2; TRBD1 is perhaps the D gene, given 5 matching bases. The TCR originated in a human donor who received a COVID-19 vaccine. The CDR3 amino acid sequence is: CAIRWGPGYGYTF. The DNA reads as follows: TGTGCCATCAGATGGGGACCTGGGTATGGCTACACCTTC.